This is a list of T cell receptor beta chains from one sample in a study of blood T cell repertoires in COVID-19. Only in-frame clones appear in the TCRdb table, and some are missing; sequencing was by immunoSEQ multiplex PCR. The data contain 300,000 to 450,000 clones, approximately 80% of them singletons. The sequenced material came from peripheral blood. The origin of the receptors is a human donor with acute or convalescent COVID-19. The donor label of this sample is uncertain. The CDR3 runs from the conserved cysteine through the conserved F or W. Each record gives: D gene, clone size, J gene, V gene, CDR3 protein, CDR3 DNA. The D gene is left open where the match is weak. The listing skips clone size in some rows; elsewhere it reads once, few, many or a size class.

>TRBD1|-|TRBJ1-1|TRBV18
CASSPWTGASFAEAFF
TGTGCCAGCTCACCATGGACAGGGGCGTCGTTTGCTGAAGCTTTCTTT
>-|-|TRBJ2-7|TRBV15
CATSRDNAYEQYF
TGTGCCACCAGCAGAGATAATGCCTACGAGCAGTACTTC
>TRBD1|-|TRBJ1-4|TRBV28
CASSSTGATNEKLFF
TGTGCCAGCAGTTCCACAGGGGCCACTAATGAAAAACTGTTTTTT
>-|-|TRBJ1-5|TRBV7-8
CASSPEQPYSNQPQHF
TGTGCCAGCAGCCCAGAACAGCCTTATAGCAATCAGCCCCAGCATTTT
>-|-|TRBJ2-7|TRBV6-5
CASSSATSRSGEQYF
TGTGCCAGCAGTTCTGCAACTAGCCGGAGTGGCGAGCAGTACTTC
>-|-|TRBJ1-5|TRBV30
CAWSSTGYQPQHF
TGTGCCTGGAGTAGTACAGGGTATCAGCCCCAGCATTTT
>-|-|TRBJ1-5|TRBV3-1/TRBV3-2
CASSRSPSQPQHF
TGTGCCAGCAGCCGTAGCCCCTCGCAGCCCCAGCATTTT
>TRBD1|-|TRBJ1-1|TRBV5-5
CASSGTVNTEAFF
TGTGCCAGCAGCGGGACAGTGAACACTGAAGCTTTCTTT
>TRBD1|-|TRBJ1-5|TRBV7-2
CASSQGQGARQPQHF
TGTGCCAGCAGCCAGGGACAGGGGGCGCGACAGCCCCAGCATTTT
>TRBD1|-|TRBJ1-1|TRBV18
CASSRRDRIEAFF
TGTGCCAGCTCACGAAGGGACAGGATTGAAGCTTTCTTT
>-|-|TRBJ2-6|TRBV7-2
CASSLVGGSGANVLTF
TGTGCCAGCAGCTTAGTGGGGGGATCTGGGGCCAACGTCCTGACTTTC
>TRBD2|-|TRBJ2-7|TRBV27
CASSPWTSGYEQYF
TGTGCCAGCAGTCCCTGGACTAGCGGCTACGAGCAGTACTTC
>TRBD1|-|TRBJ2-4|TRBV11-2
CASGIPGTGTNIQYF
TGTGCCAGCGGAATACCCGGGACAGGGACAAACATTCAGTACTTC
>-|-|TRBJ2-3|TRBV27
CASSDRLVKVRTDTQYF
TGTGCCAGCAGTGACCGGCTAGTGAAAGTGAGGACAGATACGCAGTATTTT
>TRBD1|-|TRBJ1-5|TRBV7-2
CASSFTTGVNQPQHF
TGTGCCAGCAGCTTTACGACAGGGGTGAATCAGCCCCAGCATTTT
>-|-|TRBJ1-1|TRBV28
CASKDPRRGVNTEAFF
TGTGCCAGCAAGGACCCTCGACGGGGGGTGAACACTGAAGCTTTCTTT
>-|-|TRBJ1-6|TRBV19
CASRFSGQINSPLHF
TGTGCCAGTAGATTCTCCGGACAGATTAATTCACCCCTCCACTTT
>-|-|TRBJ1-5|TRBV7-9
CASSQSGGNQPQHF
TGTGCCAGCAGCCAAAGTGGCGGGAATCAGCCCCAGCATTTT
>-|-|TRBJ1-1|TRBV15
CATSLSPGGFVEAFF
TGTGCCACCAGTCTTTCTCCCGGGGGTTTCGTTGAAGCTTTCTTT
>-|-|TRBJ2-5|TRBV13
CASSLNSETQYF
TGTGCCAGCAGCTTAAACTCGGAGACCCAGTACTTC
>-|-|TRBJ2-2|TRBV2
CASSGGGTGELFF
TGTGCCAGCAGTGGTGGCGGAACCGGGGAGCTGTTTTTT
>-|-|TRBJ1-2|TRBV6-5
CASSLGGAGYTF
TGTGCCAGCAGTCTCGGGGGGGCTGGCTACACCTTC
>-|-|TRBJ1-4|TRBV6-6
CASSSLNEKLFF
TGTGCCAGCAGTTCCCTAAATGAAAAACTGTTTTTT
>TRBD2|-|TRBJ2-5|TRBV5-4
CASSPGLAGRGETQYF
TGTGCCAGCAGCCCCGGACTAGCGGGGCGTGGAGAGACCCAGTACTTC
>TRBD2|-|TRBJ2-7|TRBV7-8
CASSLILAGDYEQYF
TGTGCCAGCAGCTTAATACTAGCGGGTGACTACGAGCAGTACTTC
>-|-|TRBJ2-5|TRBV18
CASSHRDQETQYF
TGTGCCAGCTCGCACAGGGACCAAGAGACCCAGTACTTC
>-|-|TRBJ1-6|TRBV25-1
CASSENPAGAPYNSPLHF
TGTGCCAGCAGTGAAAACCCAGCAGGGGCACCATATAATTCACCCCTCCACTTT
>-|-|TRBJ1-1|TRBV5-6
CASSLSLEAFF
TGTGCCAGCAGCTTGTCGTTAGAAGCTTTCTTT
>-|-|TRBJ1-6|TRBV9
CASSVGKGANSPLHF
TGTGCCAGCAGCGTAGGTAAGGGAGCTAATTCACCCCTCCACTTT
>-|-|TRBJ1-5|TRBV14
CASSQQGQSSNQPQHF
TGTGCCAGCAGCCAACAGGGCCAGAGTAGCAATCAGCCCCAGCATTTT
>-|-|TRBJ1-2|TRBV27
CASGRGTRAYGYTF
TGTGCCAGCGGGAGGGGCACACGGGCTTATGGCTACACCTTC
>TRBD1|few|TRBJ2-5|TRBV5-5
CASNFRTGQETQYF
TGTGCCAGCAATTTTCGGACAGGTCAAGAGACCCAGTACTTC
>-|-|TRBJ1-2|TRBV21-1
CASSTEQGFGDYGYTF
TGTGCCAGCAGCACGGAACAGGGGTTTGGAGACTATGGCTACACCTTC
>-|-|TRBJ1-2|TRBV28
CASSLLQPGGRGYGYTF
TGTGCCAGCAGTTTACTACAACCGGGGGGGAGAGGCTATGGCTACACCTTC
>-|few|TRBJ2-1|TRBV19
CASSISNEQFF
TGTGCCAGTAGTATCTCCAATGAGCAGTTCTTC
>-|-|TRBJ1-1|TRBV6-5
CASSYSIGGRAFF
TGTGCCAGCAGTTACTCGATAGGGGGTAGGGCTTTCTTT
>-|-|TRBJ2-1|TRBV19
CASGAGTQTRYNEQFF
TGTGCCAGTGGGGCGGGGACTCAAACCCGATACAATGAGCAGTTCTTC
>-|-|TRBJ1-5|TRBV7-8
CASSLLNQPQHF
TGTGCCAGCAGCTTACTGAATCAGCCCCAGCATTTT
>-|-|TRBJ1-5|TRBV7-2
CASSLGRLVNQPQHF
TGTGCCAGCAGCTTGGGCAGGCTCGTAAATCAGCCCCAGCATTTT
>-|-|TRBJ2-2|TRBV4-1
CASSQDPGTGELFF
TGCGCCAGCAGCCAAGATCCGGGGACCGGGGAGCTGTTTTTT
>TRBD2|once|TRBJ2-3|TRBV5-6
CASSLLAGGRDTQYF
TGTGCCAGCAGCTTGCTAGCGGGGGGGCGAGATACGCAGTATTTT
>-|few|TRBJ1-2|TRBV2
CASSELSYGYTF
TGTGCCAGCAGTGAACTCTCCTATGGCTACACCTTC
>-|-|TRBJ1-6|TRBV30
CAWSGGAGSPLHF
TGTGCCTGGAGCGGGGGGGCAGGCTCACCCCTCCACTTT
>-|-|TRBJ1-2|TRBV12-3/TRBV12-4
CASSRFQGGYTF
TGTGCCAGCAGTCGCTTCCAGGGCGGCTACACCTTC
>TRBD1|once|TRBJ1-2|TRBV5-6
CASSLGQDGYTF
TGTGCCAGCAGCTTAGGACAGGACGGCTACACCTTC
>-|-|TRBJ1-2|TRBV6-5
CASSYSRGIGYTF
TGTGCCAGCAGTTACTCGAGAGGGATCGGCTACACCTTC
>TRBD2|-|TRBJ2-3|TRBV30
CAWKRLAGTDTQYF
TGTGCCTGGAAGCGACTAGCGGGAACAGATACGCAGTATTTT
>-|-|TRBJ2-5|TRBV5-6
CASSLWSLTLGTQYF
TGTGCCAGCAGCTTGTGGTCTCTCACCCTAGGGACCCAGTACTTC
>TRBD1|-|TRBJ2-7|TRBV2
CASNWDRGGYEQYF
TGTGCCAGTAATTGGGACAGGGGAGGATACGAGCAGTACTTC
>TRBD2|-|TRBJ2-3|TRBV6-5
CASRIGTGGDTQYF
TGTGCCAGCCGCATAGGGACGGGAGGAGATACGCAGTATTTT
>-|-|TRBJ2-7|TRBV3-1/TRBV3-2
CASTSTAGSYEQYF
TGTGCCAGCACCTCGACAGCAGGTAGCTACGAGCAGTACTTC